This entry is about one TCR beta chain. This entry comes from a study of control samples from healthy donors and cancer patients. The table came from immunoSEQ multiplex PCR; TCRdb's copy has only in-frame clones and leaves some out. The repertoire has fewer than 200,000 clones, almost 90% of them found once; the top ten carry over 4%. V shed 5 bases and J 4 bases; nucleotides not matched to a gene: 5. Germline V CDR1 and CDR2: MGHRA, YSYEKL. This CDR3 has 16 residues. The origin of this receptor is a woman between 25 and 40 years old in good health. Sequencing used blood. This chain links TRBV4-1 with TRBJ2-1; TRBD2 agrees at 13 bases. This CDR3 reads CASSIRGLAGYNEQFF. As DNA, the CDR3 is TGCGCCAGCAGCATCCGGGGACTAGCGGGATACAATGAGCAGTTCTTC.